This entry is about one T cell receptor beta chain. Assay used: immunoSEQ multiplex PCR; TCRdb lists only in-frame clones, some missing. The table includes under 20,000 clones, around 65% detected once. Specified treatment: 15 Gy SBRT to primary tumor, nephrectomy 4 weeks later. This entry is derived from a study of radiation and T cells in renal cell carcinoma. The source was tumor tissue, collected from a patient whose treatment included radiotherapy and nephrectomy. The clonotype was recovered from a woman in her 70s with renal cell carcinoma.

The CDR3 loop is CASSSTHEQYF. Written as DNA, the CDR3 is TGTGCCAGCAGTTCCACACACGAGCAGTACTTC. The chain joins TRBV6-6 to TRBJ2-7; D unclear. CDR1 is MNHNY and CDR2 is SVGAGI in the germline V gene (reference sequence). The CDR3 contains 11 residues. V was trimmed by 4 bases and J by 5 bases, leaving 6 bases between them.